This T cell receptor (beta chain) was sequenced for a study of cytomegalovirus exposure and HLA in healthy donors. A word on this clone: Its antigen is unidentified.

The CDR3 consists of 13 residues. CDR1 and CDR2 from the germline V gene are KGHSH and LQKENI. Whole-study findings and limits: In a later analysis, TCR beta V- and J-gene trimming showed a link to a missense DCLRE1C variant. Later analysis revealed greater clonal expansion in HLA-associated TCR beta chains than in equally common others. Reportedly, cytomegalovirus status was diagnosed with high sensitivity and specificity. Apparent HLA restriction characterized most CMV-associated TCR beta chains in a later analysis.

The primer mix had 60 Vbeta and 13 Jbeta primers. The repertoire was sequenced with immunoSEQ multiplex PCR; TCRdb's copy has only in-frame clones and lacks some. The profile covers about 120,000 clones, with approximately 80% appearing a single time and 3.9% taken by the ten largest. This receptor was taken from a woman in her twenties or thirties in good health and CMV-seronegative. V is TRBV18 and J is TRBJ2-5; D remains unclear. The J call is doubtful: the DNA matches TRBJ2-7 better. The material sequenced was PBMCs. The CDR3 here is CASSPWQVYEQYF. Written as DNA, the CDR3 is TGTGCCAGCTCACCGTGGCAGGTCTACGAGCAGTACTTC.